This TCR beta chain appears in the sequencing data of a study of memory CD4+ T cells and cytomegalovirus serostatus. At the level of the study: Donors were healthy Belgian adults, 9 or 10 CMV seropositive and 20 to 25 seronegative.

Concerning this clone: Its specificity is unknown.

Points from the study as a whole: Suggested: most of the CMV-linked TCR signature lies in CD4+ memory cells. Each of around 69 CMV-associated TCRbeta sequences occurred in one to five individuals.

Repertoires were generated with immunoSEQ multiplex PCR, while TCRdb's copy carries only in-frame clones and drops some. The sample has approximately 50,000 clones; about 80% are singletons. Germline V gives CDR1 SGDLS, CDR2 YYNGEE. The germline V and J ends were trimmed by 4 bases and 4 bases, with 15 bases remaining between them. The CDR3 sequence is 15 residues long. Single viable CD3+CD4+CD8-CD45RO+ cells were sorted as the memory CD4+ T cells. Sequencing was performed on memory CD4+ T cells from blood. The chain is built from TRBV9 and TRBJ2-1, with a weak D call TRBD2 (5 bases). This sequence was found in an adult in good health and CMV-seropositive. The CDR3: CASSPRERSYNEQFF. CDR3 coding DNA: TGTGCCAGCAGCCCCCGCGAGCGGAGTTACAATGAGCAGTTCTTC.